The clone carrying this T cell receptor beta chain occurred a few times. The data derive from a study of control samples from healthy donors and cancer patients. V gave up 9 bases and J gave up 7 bases; unmatched junction bases: 10. CDR1 and CDR2 from the germline V gene are KGHSH and LQKENI. The CDR3 totals 15 residues. Clones were read by immunoSEQ multiplex PCR, and TCRdb kept only the in-frame ones, dropping some. Of around 96,000 clones in the sample, 93% were seen once. The origin of this receptor is a man younger than 35 in good health. The rearrangement joins TRBV18 to TRBJ2-1; 12 bases are shared with TRBD2. Sequenced sample: blood. This CDR3 reads CASSWTSGKGNEQFF. The CDR3 bases are TGTGCCAGTTCGTGGACTAGCGGGAAGGGGAATGAGCAGTTCTTC.